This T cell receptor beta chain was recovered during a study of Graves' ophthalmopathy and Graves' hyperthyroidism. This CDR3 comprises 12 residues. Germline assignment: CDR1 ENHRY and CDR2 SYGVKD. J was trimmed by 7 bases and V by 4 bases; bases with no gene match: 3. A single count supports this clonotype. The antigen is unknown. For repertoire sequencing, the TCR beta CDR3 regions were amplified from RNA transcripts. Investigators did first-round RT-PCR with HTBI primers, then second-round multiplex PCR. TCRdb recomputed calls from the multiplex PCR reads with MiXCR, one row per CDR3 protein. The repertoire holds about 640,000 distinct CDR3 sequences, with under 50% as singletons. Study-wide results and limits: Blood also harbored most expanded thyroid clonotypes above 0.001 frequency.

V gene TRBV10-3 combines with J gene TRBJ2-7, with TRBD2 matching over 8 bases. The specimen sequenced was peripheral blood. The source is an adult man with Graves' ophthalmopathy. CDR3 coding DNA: TGTGCCATCAGTGCCGGGGGGGATGAGCAGTACTTC. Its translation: CAISAGGDEQYF.